These T cell receptor beta chains were read from a single sample in a study of T cells after yellow fever vaccination. TCRdb fed the 5' RACE reads into MiXCR, producing one record per CDR3 protein. This sample has some 600,000 distinct CDR3 sequences, with roughly an eighth found just once. Sequences were derived from PBMCs, sampled on the day of the yellow fever booster vaccination. The receptors here all came from a man aged 25 to 40 who received the YFV17D yellow fever vaccine. CDR3s include the opening cysteine and the closing phenylalanine or tryptophan. The D gene is left open where the match is weak. The size entry is marked missing in some rows and otherwise reads once, few, many or a size class.

few,TRBJ2-2,TRBV6-1,TRBD2,TGTGCCAGCAGGGGGACTAGCGGGACCGGGAACACCGGGGAGCTGTTTTTT,CASRGTSGTGNTGELFF
NA,TRBJ1-2,TRBV24-1,NA,TGTGCCACCAGAGGGGCTGCCGGTGGCTACACCTTC,CATRGAAGGYTF
few,TRBJ2-7,TRBV7-2,NA,TGTGCCAGCAGCTCCGCCTCTAGCGTTGCCTACGAGCAGTACTTC,CASSSASSVAYEQYF
NA,TRBJ2-5,TRBV9,NA,TGTGCCAGCAGCGTCAGGGCTAGAGAGACCCAGTACTTC,CASSVRARETQYF
NA,TRBJ1-1,TRBV7-9,TRBD1,TGTGCCAGCAGCTTTGGACAGGGGGCAATTGAAGCTTTCTTT,CASSFGQGAIEAFF
NA,TRBJ2-7,TRBV29-1,NA,TGCGGCGTTCGCGGAAGAACCTACGAGCAGTACTTC,CGVRGRTYEQYF
few,TRBJ2-7,TRBV4-1,NA,TGCGCCAGCAGCCAGCAGCCTTTGGCCTACGAGCAGTACTTC,CASSQQPLAYEQYF
few,TRBJ2-3,TRBV5-4,NA,TGTGCCAGCAGCTGGTCTCAAGATCGACCCACAGATACGCAGTATTTT,CASSWSQDRPTDTQYF
few,TRBJ2-2,TRBV6-5,NA,TGTGCCAGCAGTTACGTCCGTGGTGGGGTTTCCGGGGAGCTGTTTTTT,CASSYVRGGVSGELFF
few,TRBJ1-5,TRBV4-3,NA,TGCGCCAGCAGCCAAGATCCCAAAAACACCCAGCATTTT,CASSQDPKNTQHF
NA,TRBJ2-1,TRBV19,TRBD1,TGTGCCAGTAGCAACCCCGGGACAGGGAGGAATGAGCAGTTCTTC,CASSNPGTGRNEQFF
NA,TRBJ1-4,TRBV4-3,TRBD1,TGCGCCAGCAGCCAAGGACAGGGGAGCGAAAAACTGTTTTTT,CASSQGQGSEKLFF
few,TRBJ2-1,TRBV9,NA,TGTGCCAGCAGCGTAGTACCCCATGAGCAGTTCTTC,CASSVVPHEQFF